This TCR beta chain was captured in a study of CD8 T cells in ankylosing spondylitis. Study conclusions and caveats: Those disease-linked clones were CD8+; they were also relatively rare in peripheral blood. What appeared characteristic of ankylosing spondylitis blood was a TCR beta motif of seven to nine highly homologous variants. According to the report, clones linked to the disease were significantly enriched in matched synovial fluid samples taken from ankylosing spondylitis patients.

Germline V lookup: CDR1 DFQATT, CDR2 SNEGSKA (reference sequence). The CDR3 sequence is 13 residues long. Trimming took off 2 bases at V and 6 bases at J, with 11 bases between the two ends. For this clonotype: Its target is not known.

Scientists made TCR beta libraries using quantitative 5'-RACE with molecular barcodes. TCRdb re-called the 5' RACE reads through MiXCR, storing one row per CDR3 protein. The repertoire holds about 170,000 distinct CDR3 sequences, with around 17% as singletons. The sequence came from a male donor with ankylosing spondylitis or in good health (not recorded which). The specimen was blood, either unsorted or a sorted T cell fraction (not recorded which). This chain links TRBV20-1 with TRBJ1-5; D is possibly TRBD1 (5 bases). CDR3 coding DNA: TGCAGTGCTAGACAGGGTGGTGGTCAGCCCCAGCATTTT. Residues: CSARQGGGQPQHF.